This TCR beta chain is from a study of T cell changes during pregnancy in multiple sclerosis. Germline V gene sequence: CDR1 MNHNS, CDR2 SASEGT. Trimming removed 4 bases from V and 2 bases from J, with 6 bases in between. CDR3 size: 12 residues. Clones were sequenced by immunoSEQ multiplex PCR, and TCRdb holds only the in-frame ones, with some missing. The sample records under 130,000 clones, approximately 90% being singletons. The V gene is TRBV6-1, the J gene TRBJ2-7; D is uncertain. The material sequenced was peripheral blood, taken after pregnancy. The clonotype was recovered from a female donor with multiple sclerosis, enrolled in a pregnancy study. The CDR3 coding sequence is TGTGCCAGCAGTGCCAGCGCCTACGAGCAGTACTTC. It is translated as CASSASAYEQYF.